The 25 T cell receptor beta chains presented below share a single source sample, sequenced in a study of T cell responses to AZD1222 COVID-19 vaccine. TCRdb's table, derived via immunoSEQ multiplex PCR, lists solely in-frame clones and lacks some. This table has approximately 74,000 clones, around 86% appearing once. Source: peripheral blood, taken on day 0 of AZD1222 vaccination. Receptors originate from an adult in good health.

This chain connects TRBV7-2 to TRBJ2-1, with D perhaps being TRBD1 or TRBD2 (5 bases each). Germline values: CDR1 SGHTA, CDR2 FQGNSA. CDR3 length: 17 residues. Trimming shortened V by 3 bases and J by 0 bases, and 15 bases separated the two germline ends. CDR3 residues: CASSFRGRGLSYNEQFF. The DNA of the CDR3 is TGTGCCAGCAGCTTTAGGGGCCGCGGACTCTCCTACAATGAGCAGTTCTTC.

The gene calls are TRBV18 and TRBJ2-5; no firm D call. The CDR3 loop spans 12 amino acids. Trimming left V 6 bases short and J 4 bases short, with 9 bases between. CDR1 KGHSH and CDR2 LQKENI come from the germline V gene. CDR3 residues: CASSENRETQYF. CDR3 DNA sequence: TGTGCCAGCTCGGAGAATAGAGAGACCCAGTACTTC.

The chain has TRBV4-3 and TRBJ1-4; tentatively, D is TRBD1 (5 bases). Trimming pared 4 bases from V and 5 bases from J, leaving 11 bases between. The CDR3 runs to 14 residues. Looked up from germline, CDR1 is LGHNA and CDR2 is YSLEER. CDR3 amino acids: CASSRGTENEKLFF. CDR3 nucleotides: TGCGCCAGCAGCCGTGGGACGGAGAATGAAAAACTGTTTTTT.

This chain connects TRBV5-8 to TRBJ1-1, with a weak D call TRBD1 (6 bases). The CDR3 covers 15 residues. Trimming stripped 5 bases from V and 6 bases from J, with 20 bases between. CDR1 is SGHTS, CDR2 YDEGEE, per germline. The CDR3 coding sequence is TGTGCCAGCAGAACCCAACGTGGGGGGGCCGCTGAAGCTTTCTTT. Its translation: CASRTQRGGAAEAFF.

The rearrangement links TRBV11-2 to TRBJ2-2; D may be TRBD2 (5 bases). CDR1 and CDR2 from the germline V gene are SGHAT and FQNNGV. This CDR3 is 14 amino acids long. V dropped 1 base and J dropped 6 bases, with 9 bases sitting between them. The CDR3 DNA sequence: TGTGCCAGCAGCTTAGTCGGGGTGGCCGGGGAGCTGTTTTTT. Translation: CASSLVGVAGELFF.

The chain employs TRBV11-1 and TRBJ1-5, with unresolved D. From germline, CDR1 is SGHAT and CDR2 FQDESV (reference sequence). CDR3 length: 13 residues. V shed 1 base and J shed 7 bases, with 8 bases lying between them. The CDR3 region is CASSLDGVQPQHF. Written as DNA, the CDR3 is TGTGCCAGCAGCTTAGACGGGGTCCAGCCCCAGCATTTT. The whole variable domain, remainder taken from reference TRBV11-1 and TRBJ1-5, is EAEVAQSPRYKITEKSQAVAFWCDPISGHATLYWYRQILGQGPELLVQFQDESVVDDSQLPKDRFSAERLKGVDSTLKIQPAELGDSAMYLCASSLDGVQPQHFGDGTRLSIL.

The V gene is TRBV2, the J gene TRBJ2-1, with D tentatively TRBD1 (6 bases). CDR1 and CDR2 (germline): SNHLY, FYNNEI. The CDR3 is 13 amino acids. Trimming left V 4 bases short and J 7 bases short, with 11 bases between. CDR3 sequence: CASSVHRENEQFF. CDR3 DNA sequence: TGTGCCAGCAGTGTCCACAGGGAAAATGAGCAGTTCTTC.

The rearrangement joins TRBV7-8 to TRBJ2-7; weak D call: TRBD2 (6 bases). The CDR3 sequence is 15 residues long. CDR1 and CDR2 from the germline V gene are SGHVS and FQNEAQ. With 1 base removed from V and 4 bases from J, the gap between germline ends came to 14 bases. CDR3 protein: CASSLVGLQAYEQYF. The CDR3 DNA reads TGTGCCAGCAGCTTAGTGGGACTCCAGGCGTACGAGCAGTACTTC.

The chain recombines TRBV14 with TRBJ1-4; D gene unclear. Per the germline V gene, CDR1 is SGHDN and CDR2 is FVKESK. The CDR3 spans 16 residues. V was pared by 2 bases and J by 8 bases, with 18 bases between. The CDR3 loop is CASSQIEGRFGEKLFF. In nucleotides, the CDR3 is TGTGCCAGCAGCCAAATCGAGGGCCGCTTTGGGGAAAAACTGTTTTTT.

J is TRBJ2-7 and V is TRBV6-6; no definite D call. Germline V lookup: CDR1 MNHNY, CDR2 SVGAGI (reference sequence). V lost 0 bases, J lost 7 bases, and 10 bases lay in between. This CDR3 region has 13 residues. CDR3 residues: CASSYSSNSEQYF. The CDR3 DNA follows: TGTGCCAGCAGTTACTCGTCAAACTCAGAGCAGTACTTC.

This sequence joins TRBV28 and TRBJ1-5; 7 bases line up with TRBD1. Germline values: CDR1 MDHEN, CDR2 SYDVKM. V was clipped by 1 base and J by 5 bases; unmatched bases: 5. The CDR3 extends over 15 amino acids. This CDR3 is CASSLLVRGDQPQHF. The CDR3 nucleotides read TGTGCCAGCAGTTTATTGGTCAGGGGGGATCAGCCCCAGCATTTT.

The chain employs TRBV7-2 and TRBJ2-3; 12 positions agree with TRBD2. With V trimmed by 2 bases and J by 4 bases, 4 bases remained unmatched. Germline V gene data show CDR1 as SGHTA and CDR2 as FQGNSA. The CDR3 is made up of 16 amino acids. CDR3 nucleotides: TGTGCCAGCAGCTTATCTAGCGGGAGGGCTGCAGATACGCAGTATTTT. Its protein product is CASSLSSGRAADTQYF.

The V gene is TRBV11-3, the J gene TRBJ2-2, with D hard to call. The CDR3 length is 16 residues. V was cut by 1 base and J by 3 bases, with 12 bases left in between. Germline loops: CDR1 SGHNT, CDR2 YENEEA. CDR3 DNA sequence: TGTGCCAGCAGCTTAGCATCCGGCCATTACACCGGGGAGCTGTTTTTT. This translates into CASSLASGHYTGELFF.

CDR3 region: CASSTPGTSGNEQFF. The CDR3 DNA reads TGTGCCAGCAGTACGCCCGGGACTAGCGGCAATGAGCAGTTCTTC. V and J are TRBV6-5 and TRBJ2-1, with 11 bases lining up with TRBD2. The CDR3 contains 15 residues. J gave up 6 bases and V 5 bases, and 6 bases lay outside the gene matches. The germline V gene has CDR1 MNHEY and CDR2 SVGAGI.

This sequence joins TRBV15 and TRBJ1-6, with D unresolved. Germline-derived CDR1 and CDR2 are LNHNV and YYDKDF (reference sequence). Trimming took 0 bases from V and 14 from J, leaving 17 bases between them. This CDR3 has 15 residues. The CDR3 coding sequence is TGTGCCACCAGCAGAGATGAACGCCGGATTGATTCCCTCCACTTT. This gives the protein CATSRDERRIDSLHF.

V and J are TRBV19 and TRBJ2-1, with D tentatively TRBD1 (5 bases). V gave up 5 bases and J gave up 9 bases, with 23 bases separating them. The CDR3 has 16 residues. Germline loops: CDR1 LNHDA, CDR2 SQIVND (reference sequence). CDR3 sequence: CASSLETQGLSPEQFF. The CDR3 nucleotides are TGTGCCAGTAGTCTGGAAACGCAGGGCTTGAGTCCTGAGCAGTTCTTC.

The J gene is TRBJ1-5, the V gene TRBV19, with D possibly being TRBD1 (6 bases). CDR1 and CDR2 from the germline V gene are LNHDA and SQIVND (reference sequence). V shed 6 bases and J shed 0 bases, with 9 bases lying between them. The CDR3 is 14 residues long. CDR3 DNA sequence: TGTGCCAGTAGCCAGGGGACTAGCAATCAGCCCCAGCATTTT. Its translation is CASSQGTSNQPQHF.

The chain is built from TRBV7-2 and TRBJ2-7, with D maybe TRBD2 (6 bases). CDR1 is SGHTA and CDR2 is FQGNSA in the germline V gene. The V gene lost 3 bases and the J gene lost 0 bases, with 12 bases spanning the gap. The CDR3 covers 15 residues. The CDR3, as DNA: TGTGCCAGCAGCTTGGGAGGTACGCTCTCCTACGAGCAGTACTTC. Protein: CASSLGGTLSYEQYF.

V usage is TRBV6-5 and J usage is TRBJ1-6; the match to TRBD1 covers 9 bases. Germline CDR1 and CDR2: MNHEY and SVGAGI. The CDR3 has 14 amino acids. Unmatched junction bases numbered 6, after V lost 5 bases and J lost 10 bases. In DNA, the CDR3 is TGTGCCAGCAGTAGGGACAGGGCGGGCTCACCCCTCCACTTT. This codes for CASSRDRAGSPLHF.

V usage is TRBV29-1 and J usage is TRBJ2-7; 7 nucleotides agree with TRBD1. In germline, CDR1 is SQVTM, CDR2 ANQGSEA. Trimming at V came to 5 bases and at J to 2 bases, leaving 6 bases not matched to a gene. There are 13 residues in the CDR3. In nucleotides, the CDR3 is TGCAGCGTTAAAAGGGACAGCCCCTACGAGCAGTACTTC. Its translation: CSVKRDSPYEQYF.

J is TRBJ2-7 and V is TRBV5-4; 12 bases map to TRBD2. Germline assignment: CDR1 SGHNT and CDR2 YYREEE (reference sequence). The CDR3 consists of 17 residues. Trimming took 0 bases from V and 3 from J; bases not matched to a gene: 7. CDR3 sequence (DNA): TGTGCCAGCAGCTTGGAGGCTAGCGGGGGGGATCTCTACGAGCAGTACTTC. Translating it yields CASSLEASGGDLYEQYF. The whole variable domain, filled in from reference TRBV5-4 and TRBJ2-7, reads ETGVTQSPTHLIKTRGQQVTLRCSSQSGHNTVSWYQQALGQGPQFIFQYYREEENGRGNFPPRFSGLQFPNYSSELNVNALELDDSALYLCASSLEASGGDLYEQYFGPGTRLTVT.

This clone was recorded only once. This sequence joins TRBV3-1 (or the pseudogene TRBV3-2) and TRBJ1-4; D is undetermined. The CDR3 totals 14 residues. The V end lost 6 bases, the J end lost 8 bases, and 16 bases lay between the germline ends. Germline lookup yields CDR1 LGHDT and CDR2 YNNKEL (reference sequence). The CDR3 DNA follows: TGTGCCAGCAGTCCCAGGACGTCGGGGGAAAAACTGTTTTTT. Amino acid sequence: CASSPRTSGEKLFF.

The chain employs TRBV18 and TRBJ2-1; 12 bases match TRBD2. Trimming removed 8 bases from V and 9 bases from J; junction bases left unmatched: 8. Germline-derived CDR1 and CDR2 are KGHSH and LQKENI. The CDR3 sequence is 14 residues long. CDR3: CASLPTSGSVEQFF. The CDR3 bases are TGTGCCAGCCTACCGACTAGCGGGAGTGTTGAGCAGTTCTTC.

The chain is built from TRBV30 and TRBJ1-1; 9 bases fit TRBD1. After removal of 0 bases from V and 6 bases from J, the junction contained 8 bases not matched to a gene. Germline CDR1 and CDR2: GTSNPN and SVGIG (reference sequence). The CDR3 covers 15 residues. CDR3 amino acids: CAWSVRDRARAEAFF. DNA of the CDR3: TGTGCCTGGAGTGTACGGGACAGGGCTCGGGCTGAAGCTTTCTTT.

The CDR3 reads CASWGNGYEQYF. The CDR3 DNA is TGTGCCAGCTGGGGAAACGGATACGAGCAGTACTTC. This chain uses TRBV28 with TRBJ2-7; unclear D gene. CDR3 length: 12 amino acids. The V gene's germline CDR1 is MDHEN and CDR2 SYDVKM. Trimming left V 8 bases short and J 4 bases short, with 12 bases between.